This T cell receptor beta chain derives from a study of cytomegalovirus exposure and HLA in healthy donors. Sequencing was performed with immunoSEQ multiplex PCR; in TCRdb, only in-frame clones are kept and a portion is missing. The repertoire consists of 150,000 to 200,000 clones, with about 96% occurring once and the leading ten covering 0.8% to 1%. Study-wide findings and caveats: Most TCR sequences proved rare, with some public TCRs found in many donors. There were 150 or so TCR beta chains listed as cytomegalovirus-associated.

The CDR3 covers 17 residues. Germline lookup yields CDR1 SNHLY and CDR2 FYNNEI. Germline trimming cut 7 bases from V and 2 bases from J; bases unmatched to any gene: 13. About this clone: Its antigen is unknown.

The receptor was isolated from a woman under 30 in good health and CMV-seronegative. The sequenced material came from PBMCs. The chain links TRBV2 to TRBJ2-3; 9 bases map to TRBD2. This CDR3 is CASTRIRRGGDTDTQYF. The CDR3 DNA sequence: TGTGCCAGCACCAGAATAAGGCGGGGGGGTGACACAGATACGCAGTATTTT.